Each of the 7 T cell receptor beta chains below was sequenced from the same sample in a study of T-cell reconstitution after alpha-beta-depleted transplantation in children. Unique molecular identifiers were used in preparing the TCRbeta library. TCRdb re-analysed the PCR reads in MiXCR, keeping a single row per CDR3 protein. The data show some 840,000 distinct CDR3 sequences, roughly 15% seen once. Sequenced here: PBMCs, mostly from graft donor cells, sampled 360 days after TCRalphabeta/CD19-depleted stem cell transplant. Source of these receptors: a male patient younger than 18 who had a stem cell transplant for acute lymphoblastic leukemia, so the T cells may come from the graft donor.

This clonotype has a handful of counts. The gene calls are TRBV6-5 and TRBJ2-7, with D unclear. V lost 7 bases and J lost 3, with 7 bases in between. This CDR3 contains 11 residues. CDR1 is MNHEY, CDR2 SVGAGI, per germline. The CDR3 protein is CASTRNYEQYF. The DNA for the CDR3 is TGTGCCAGCACCCGAAACTACGAGCAGTACTTC.

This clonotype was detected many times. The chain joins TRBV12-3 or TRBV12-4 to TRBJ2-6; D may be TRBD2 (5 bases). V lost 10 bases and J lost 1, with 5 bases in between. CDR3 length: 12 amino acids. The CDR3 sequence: CATGSGANVLTF. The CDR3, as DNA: TGTGCCACGGGGTCTGGGGCCAACGTCCTGACTTTC.

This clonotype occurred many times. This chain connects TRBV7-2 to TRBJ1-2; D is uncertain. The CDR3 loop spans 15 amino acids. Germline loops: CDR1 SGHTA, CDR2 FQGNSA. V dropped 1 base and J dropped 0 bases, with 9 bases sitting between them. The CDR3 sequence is CASSLGPSPNYGYTF. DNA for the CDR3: TGTGCCAGCAGCTTAGGGCCGAGCCCTAACTATGGCTACACCTTC.

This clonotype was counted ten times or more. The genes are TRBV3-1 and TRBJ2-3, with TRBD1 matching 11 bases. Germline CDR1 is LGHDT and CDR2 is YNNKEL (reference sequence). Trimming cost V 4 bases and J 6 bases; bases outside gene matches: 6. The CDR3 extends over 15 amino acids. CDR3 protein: CASSPGTGGLDTQYF. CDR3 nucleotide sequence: TGTGCCAGCAGCCCCGGGACAGGGGGATTGGATACGCAGTATTTT.

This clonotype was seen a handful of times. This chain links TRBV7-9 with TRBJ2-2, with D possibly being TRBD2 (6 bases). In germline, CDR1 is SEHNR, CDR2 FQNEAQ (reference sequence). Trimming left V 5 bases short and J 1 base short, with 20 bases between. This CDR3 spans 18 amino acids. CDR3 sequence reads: CASSNGDWFGGNTGELFF. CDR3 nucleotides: TGTGCCAGCAGCAACGGAGATTGGTTCGGGGGGAACACCGGGGAGCTGTTTTTT.

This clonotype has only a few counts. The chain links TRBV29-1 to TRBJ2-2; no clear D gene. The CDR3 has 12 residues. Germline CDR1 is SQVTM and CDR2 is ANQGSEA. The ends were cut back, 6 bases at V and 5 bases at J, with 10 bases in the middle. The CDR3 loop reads CSVTLPTGELFF. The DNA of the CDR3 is TGCAGCGTGACCCTCCCGACCGGGGAGCTGTTTTTT.

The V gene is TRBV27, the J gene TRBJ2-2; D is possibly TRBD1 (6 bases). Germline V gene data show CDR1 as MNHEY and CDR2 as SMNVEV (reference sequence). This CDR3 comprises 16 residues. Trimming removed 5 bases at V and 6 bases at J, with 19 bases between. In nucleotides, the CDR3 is TGTGCCAGCAGTACTACCTTAACAGGGAGCCCCGGGGAGCTGTTTTTT. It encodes CASSTTLTGSPGELFF.